One sample yielded the 6 T cell receptor beta chains listed below, sequenced in a study of blood T cell repertoires in COVID-19. Sequencing used immunoSEQ multiplex PCR; TCRdb keeps in-frame clones, though not all of them. This sample has 150,000 to 200,000 clones, with about three quarters found just once. Source material: peripheral blood. The receptors were gathered from a woman between 45 and 60 years old with active or convalescent COVID-19.

The chain uses TRBV6-2 or TRBV6-3 and TRBJ2-3; possibly TRBD1 for D (5 bases). Deletions cut 4 bases from V and 3 bases from J, with 11 bases between. The CDR3 extends over 14 amino acids. Germline V lookup: CDR1 MNHEY, CDR2 SVGEGT. The CDR3 reads CASSSQGITDTQYF. CDR3 sequence (DNA): TGTGCCAGCAGTTCCCAGGGAATTACAGATACGCAGTATTTT.

V is TRBV18 and J is TRBJ1-1; 10 bases align to TRBD1. Germline V gives CDR1 KGHSH, CDR2 LQKENI. V gave up 4 bases and J gave up 3 bases; unmatched junction bases: 14. This CDR3 is built from 18 residues. The DNA for the CDR3 is TGTGCCAGCTCACGAACTAAAGCCTCCGGGACAGGGGACACTGAAGCTTTCTTT. Amino acid sequence: CASSRTKASGTGDTEAFF.

CDR3 bases: TGTGCCAGCAGCCCCGGGGGGGCGGGAGGGAATGAGCAGTACTTC. It specifies CASSPGGAGGNEQYF. The genes are TRBV7-6 and TRBJ2-7, with TRBD2 matching 9 bases. There are 15 residues in the CDR3. The V gene end was trimmed by 5 bases and the J gene end by 7 bases; junction bases not matched to a gene: 12. The V gene's germline CDR1 is SGHVS and CDR2 FNYEAQ. Using reference TRBV7-6 and TRBJ2-7 for the parts outside the CDR3, the full variable domain is GAGVSQSPRYKVTKRGQDVALRCDPISGHVSLYWYRQALGQGPEFLTYFNYEAQQDKSGLPNDRFSAERPEGSISTLTIQRTEQRDSAMYRCASSPGGAGGNEQYFGPGTRLTVT.

This chain uses TRBV24-1 with TRBJ1-3; the match to TRBD1 covers 7 bases. The CDR3 runs 12 residues. Losses at the gene ends were 7 bases for V and 7 bases for J; bases not matched to a gene: 3. Germline CDR1 reads KGHDR; CDR2 reads SFDVKD. Here the CDR3 reads CATRGQSNTIYF. DNA for the CDR3: TGTGCCACCAGGGGACAGTCGAACACCATATATTTT.

J is TRBJ1-4 and V is TRBV4-2; 8 positions agree with TRBD1. This CDR3 contains 15 residues. J lost 4 bases, V lost 4 bases, and 5 bases had no gene match. CDR1 and CDR2 from the germline V gene are LGHNA and YNFKEQ. The CDR3 reads CASSPGTGDNEKLFF. Here the CDR3 DNA reads TGTGCCAGCAGCCCCGGGACAGGAGATAATGAAAAACTGTTTTTT.

This chain joins TRBV14 and TRBJ2-3; 10 nucleotides match TRBD2. The CDR3 contains 17 residues. V shed 0 bases and J 6 bases; nucleotides not matched to a gene: 9. Germline V CDR1 and CDR2: SGHDN, FVKESK. DNA for the CDR3: TGTGCCAGCAGCCAAGACACTAGCGGGGACTCCACGGATACGCAGTATTTT. It yields the protein CASSQDTSGDSTDTQYF.